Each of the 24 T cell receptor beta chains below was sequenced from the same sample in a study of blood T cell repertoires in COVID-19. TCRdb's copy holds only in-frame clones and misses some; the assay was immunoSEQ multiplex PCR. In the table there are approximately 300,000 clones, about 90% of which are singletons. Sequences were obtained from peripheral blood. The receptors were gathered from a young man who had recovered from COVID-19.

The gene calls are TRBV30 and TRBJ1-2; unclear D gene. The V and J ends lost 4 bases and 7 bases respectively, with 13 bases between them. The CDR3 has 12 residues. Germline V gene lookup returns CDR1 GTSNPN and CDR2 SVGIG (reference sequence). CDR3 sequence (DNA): TGTGCCTGGAAAGCGGGTTTAGGTGGCTACACCTTC. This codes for CAWKAGLGGYTF.

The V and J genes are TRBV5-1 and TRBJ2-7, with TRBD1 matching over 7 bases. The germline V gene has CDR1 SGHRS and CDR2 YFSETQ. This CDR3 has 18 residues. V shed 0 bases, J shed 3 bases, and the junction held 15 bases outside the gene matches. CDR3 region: CASSLVGSVGTVGYEQYF. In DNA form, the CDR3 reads TGCGCCAGCAGCTTGGTGGGTAGCGTCGGGACAGTTGGCTACGAGCAGTACTTC.

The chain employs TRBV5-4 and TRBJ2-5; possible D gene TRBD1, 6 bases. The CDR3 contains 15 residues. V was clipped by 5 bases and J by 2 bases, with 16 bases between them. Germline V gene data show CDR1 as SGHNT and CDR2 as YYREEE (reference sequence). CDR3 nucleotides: TGTGCCAGCAGTCCATCCCGGGACACACAAGAGACCCAGTACTTC. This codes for CASSPSRDTQETQYF. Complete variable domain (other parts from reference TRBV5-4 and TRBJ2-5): ETGVTQSPTHLIKTRGQQVTLRCSSQSGHNTVSWYQQALGQGPQFIFQYYREEENGRGNFPPRFSGLQFPNYSSELNVNALELDDSALYLCASSPSRDTQETQYFGPGTRLLVL.

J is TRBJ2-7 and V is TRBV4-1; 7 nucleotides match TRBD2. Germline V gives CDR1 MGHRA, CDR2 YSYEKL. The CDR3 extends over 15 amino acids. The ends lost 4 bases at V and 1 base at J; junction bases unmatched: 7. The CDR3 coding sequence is TGCGCCAGCAGCCCCGGACTAGATTGGTCCTACGAGCAGTACTTC. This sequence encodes CASSPGLDWSYEQYF.

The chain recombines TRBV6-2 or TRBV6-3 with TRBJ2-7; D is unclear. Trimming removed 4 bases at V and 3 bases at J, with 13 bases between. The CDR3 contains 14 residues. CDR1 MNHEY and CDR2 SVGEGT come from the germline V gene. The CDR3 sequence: CASSSSRNLYEQYF. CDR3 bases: TGTGCCAGCAGTTCCTCGCGGAACCTCTACGAGCAGTACTTC.

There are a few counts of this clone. For the CDR3, the DNA is TGTGCCAGCAGACAGGGACAGGGACTGGACTATGGCTACACCTTC. Protein product: CASRQGQGLDYGYTF. The chain employs TRBV3-1 (or the pseudogene TRBV3-2) and TRBJ1-2, with TRBD1 matching 9 bases. Looked up from germline, CDR1 is LGHDT and CDR2 is YNNKEL (reference sequence). CDR3 length equals 15 residues. The junction had 8 bases not matched to a gene; V was cut back by 6 bases and J by 3 bases.

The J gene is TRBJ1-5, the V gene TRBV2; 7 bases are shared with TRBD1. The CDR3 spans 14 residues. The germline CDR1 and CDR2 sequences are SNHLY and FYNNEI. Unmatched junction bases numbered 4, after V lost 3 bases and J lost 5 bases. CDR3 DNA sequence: TGTGCCAGCAGTGAGGTACAGGGGTATCAGCCCCAGCATTTT. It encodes CASSEVQGYQPQHF.

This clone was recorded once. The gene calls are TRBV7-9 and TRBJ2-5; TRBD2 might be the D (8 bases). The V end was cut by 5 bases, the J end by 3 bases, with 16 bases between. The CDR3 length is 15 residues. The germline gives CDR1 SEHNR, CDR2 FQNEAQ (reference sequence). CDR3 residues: CASSPGGLVKETQYF. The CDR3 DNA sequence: TGTGCCAGCAGCCCAGGGGGACTAGTGAAAGAGACCCAGTACTTC.

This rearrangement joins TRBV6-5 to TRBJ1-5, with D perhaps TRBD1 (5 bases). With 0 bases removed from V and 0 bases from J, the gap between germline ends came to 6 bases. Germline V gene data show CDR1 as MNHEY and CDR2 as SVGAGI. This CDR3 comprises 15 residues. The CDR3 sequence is CASSYSGASNQPQHF. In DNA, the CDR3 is TGTGCCAGCAGTTACTCAGGGGCTAGCAATCAGCCCCAGCATTTT.

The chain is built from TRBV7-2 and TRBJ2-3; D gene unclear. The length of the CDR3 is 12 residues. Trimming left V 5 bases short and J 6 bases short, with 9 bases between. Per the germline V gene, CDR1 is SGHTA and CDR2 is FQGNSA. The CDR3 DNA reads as TGTGCCAGCAGCCCTAGATGGGATACGCAGTATTTT. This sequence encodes CASSPRWDTQYF.

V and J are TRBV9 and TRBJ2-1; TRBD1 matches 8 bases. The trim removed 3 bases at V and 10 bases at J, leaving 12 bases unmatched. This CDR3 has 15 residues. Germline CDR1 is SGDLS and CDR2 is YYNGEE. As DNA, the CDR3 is TGTGCCAGCAGCGAGGGTCAGGGGGCCCGGGAGGAGCAGTTCTTC. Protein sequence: CASSEGQGAREEQFF.

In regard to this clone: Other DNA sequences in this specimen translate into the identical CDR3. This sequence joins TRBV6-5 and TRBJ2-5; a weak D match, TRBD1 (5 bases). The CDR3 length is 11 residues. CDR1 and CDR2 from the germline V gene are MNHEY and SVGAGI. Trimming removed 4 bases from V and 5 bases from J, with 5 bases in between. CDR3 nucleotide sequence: TGTGCCAGCAGTTCAGGGGAGACCCAGTACTTC. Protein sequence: CASSSGETQYF.

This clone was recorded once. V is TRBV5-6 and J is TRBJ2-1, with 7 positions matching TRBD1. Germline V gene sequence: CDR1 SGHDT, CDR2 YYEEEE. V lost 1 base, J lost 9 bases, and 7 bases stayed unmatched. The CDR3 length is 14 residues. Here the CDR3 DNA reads TGTGCCAGCAGCTTGTTACAGGGGAGTCTTGAGCAGTTCTTC. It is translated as CASSLLQGSLEQFF.

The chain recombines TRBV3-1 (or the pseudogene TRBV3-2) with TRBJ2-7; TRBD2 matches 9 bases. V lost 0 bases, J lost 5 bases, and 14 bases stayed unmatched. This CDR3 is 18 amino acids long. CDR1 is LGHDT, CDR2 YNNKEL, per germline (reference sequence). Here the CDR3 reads CASSQDYRWTSETDEQYF. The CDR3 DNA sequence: TGTGCCAGCAGCCAAGATTATAGGTGGACTAGCGAAACTGACGAGCAGTACTTC.

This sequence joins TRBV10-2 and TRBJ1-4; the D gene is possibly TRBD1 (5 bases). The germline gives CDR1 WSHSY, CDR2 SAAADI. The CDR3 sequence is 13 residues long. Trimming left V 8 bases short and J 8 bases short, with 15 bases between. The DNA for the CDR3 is TGCGCCAGCCGCCGCAGGGAGGAAGAAAAACTGTTTTTT. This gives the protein CASRRREEEKLFF.

In nucleotides, the CDR3 is TGTGCCAGTAGTATTGGGACAGCCCATGGCTACACCTTC. Protein: CASSIGTAHGYTF. The rearrangement uses TRBV19 and TRBJ1-2; 7 bases fit TRBD1. CDR1 and CDR2 from the germline V gene are LNHDA and SQIVND (reference sequence). V was pared by 3 bases and J by 6 bases, with 4 bases of the junction left unmatched. This CDR3 contains 13 residues.

CDR3 sequence (DNA): TGTGCCAGCAGTTACCGACAGACCTACGAGCAGTACTTC. Encoded protein: CASSYRQTYEQYF. The V call is TRBV6-5, the J call TRBJ2-7; TRBD1 is a possible D gene (5 bases). CDR3 length: 13 residues. Germline V gene data show CDR1 as MNHEY and CDR2 as SVGAGI. The V end was cut by 2 bases, the J end by 2 bases, with 7 bases between.

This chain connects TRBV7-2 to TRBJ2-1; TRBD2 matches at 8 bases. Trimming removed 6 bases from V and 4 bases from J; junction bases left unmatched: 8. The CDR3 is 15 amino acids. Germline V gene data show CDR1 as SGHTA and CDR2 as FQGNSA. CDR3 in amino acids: CASRGEGTSYNEQFF. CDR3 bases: TGTGCCAGCAGAGGCGAGGGGACTAGTTACAATGAGCAGTTCTTC.

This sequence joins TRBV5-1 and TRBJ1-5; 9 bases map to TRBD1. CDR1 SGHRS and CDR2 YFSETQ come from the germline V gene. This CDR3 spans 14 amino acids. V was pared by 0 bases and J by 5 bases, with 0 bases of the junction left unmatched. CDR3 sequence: CASSLGDRDQPQHF. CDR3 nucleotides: TGCGCCAGCAGCTTGGGGGACAGGGATCAGCCCCAGCATTTT.

The CDR3, as DNA: TGTGCCAGCAGCCGACTAGTCTTCCCAGATACGCAGTATTTT. This encodes CASSRLVFPDTQYF. The chain has TRBV7-3 and TRBJ2-3; D may be TRBD2 (6 bases). With 5 bases removed from V and 4 bases from J, the gap between germline ends came to 13 bases. This CDR3 has 14 residues. The germline V gene has CDR1 SGHTA and CDR2 FQGTGA.

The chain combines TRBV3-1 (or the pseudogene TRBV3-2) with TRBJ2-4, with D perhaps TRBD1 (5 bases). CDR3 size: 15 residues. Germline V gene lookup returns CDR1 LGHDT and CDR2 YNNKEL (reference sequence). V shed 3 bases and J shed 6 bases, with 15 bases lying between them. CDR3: CASSQDTFTGNIQYF. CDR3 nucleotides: TGTGCCAGCAGCCAGGACACCTTCACGGGAAACATTCAGTACTTC.

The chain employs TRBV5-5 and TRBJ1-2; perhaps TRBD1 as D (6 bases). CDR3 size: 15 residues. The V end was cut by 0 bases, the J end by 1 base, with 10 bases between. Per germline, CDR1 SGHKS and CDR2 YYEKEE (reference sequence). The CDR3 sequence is CASSLVTGDNYGYTF. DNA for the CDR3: TGTGCCAGCAGCTTGGTGACAGGAGATAACTATGGCTACACCTTC.

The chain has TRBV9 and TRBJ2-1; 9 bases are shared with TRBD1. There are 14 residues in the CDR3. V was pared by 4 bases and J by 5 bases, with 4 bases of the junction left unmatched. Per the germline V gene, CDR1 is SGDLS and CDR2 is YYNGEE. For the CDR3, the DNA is TGTGCCAGCAGCCTTGGGACAGGGAACAATGAGCAGTTCTTC. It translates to CASSLGTGNNEQFF.

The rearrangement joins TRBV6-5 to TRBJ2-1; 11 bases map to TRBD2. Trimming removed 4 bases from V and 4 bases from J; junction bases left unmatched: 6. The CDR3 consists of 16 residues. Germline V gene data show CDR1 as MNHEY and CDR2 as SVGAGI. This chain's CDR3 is CASSSSGLAGYNEQFF. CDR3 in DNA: TGTGCCAGCAGTTCAAGCGGACTAGCGGGTTACAATGAGCAGTTCTTC.